These 2 T cell receptor beta chains were sequenced from one sample in a study of CD8+CD57+ T cells in acquired aplastic anemia. Genomic DNA was employed as the template in profiling TCR beta VDJ and CDR3. TCRdb ran MiXCR on the reads and lists one entry per CDR3 protein. The sample yields fewer than 250,000 distinct CDR3 sequences, approximately 52% seen once. The sample comprised sorted CD4+, CD8+, or CD8+CD57+ T cells (not recorded which) from PBMCs. The receptors come from a human donor in good health, serving as a control.

This clonotype was observed at least ten times. This chain connects TRBV10-3 to TRBJ2-3; a possible D gene is TRBD1 (6 bases). Germline CDR1 is ENHRY and CDR2 is SYGVKD. The CDR3 is 15 residues long. The germline V and J ends were trimmed by 7 bases and 3 bases, with 17 bases remaining between them. The CDR3 DNA reads TGTGCCATCAAACCGGGACAATTAGAGACAGATACGCAGTATTTT. As protein: CAIKPGQLETDTQYF.

This CDR3 is CASSGSGANYEQYF. CDR3 bases: TGTGCCAGCAGCGGATCAGGGGCCAACTACGAGCAGTACTTC. The V gene is TRBV7-4, the J gene TRBJ2-7; D possibly corresponds to TRBD1 (6 bases). Trimming shortened V by 5 bases and J by 3 bases, and 14 bases separated the two germline ends. The CDR3 consists of 14 residues. Germline-derived CDR1 and CDR2 are SGHVT and SQSDAQ.